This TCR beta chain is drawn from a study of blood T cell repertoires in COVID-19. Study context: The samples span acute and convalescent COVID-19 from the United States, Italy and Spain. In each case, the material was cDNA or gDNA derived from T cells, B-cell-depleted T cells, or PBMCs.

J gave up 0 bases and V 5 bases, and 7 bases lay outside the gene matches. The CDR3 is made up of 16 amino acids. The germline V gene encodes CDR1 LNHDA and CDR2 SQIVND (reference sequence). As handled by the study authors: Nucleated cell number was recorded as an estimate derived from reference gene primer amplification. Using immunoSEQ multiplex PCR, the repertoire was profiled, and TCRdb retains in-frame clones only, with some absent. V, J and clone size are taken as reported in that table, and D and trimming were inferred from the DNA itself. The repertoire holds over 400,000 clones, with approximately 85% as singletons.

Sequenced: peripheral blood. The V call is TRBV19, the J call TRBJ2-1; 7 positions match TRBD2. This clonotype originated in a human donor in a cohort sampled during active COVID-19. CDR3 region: CASSPAGGSSYNEQFF. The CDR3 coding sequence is TGTGCCAGTAGTCCCGCGGGCGGGAGCTCCTACAATGAGCAGTTCTTC.